The clone carrying this TCR beta chain was found many times. The antigen is not known. A universal primer site and UMIs were added as TCR cDNA was made by 5'RACE template switching. TCRdb reprocessed the 5' RACE reads via MiXCR and lists one record per CDR3 protein. The sample includes around 320,000 distinct CDR3 sequences, 3.5% to 4.5% of them seen just once. These data belong to a study of T cells after yellow fever vaccination. Study findings and constraints: The secondary T-cell response peaked on day 5, not day 15, but was weaker. Across the CD4 and CD8 compartments, a small share of clonotypes was present in both. Boosting was followed by the reappearance of most primary-vaccination clones (roughly 95% CD4, 85% to 90% CD8).

Germline assignment: CDR1 SGHRS and CDR2 YFSETQ. V gave up 3 bases and J gave up 2 bases, with 8 bases separating them. CDR3 size: 13 residues. The chain has TRBV5-1 and TRBJ2-5; D call uncertain. The source material was PBMCs, sampled 15 days after the yellow fever booster vaccination. The sequence was obtained from a man younger than 35 who received the YFV17D yellow fever vaccine. The DNA for the CDR3 is TGCGCCAGCAGCTCTGGCAGACAAGAGACCCAGTACTTC. Translating it yields CASSSGRQETQYF.